In its sample, the clone carrying this T cell receptor (beta chain) was seen a few times. Its cognate antigen is unknown. Via MiXCR, TCRdb re-called the 5' RACE reads, giving one row per CDR3 protein. The profile covers about 240,000 distinct CDR3 sequences, with 8% to 9% appearing a single time and around 4.9% taken by the ten largest. The data are from a study of CD8 T cells in ankylosing spondylitis. Study findings and constraints: Reported data indicate significant enrichment of disease-linked clones within matched ankylosing spondylitis synovial fluid.

This TCR derives from a female donor with ankylosing spondylitis or in good health (not recorded which). The sequenced material came from blood, either unsorted or a sorted T cell fraction (not recorded which).

CDR3 amino acids: CASSGLAGVRNEQFF. The DNA of the CDR3 is TGTGCCAGCAGCGGACTAGCGGGAGTAAGGAATGAGCAGTTCTTC. This chain uses TRBV7-6 with TRBJ2-1; 13 bases agree with TRBD2. The CDR3 length is 15 residues. Germline V gene sequence: CDR1 SGHVS, CDR2 FNYEAQ. The V and J ends lost 5 bases and 7 bases, in that order; junction bases with no gene match: 5.